One sample yielded the 30 T cell receptor beta chains listed below, sequenced in a study of T cells after yellow fever vaccination. TCRdb fed the 5' RACE reads into MiXCR, producing one record per CDR3 protein. The table has roughly 340,000 distinct CDR3 sequences, approximately 4.2% seen once. Specimen: PBMCs, collected 5 days after the yellow fever booster vaccination. The receptors here all came from a man younger than 30 who received the YFV17D yellow fever vaccine.

The chain couples TRBV6-5 to TRBJ1-2; possibly TRBD1 for D (5 bases). V dropped 2 bases and J dropped 14 bases, with 12 bases sitting between them. This CDR3 is 11 amino acids long. Germline V gene data show CDR1 as MNHEY and CDR2 as SVGAGI. The CDR3: CASSYPGPRTF. The CDR3 coding sequence is TGTGCCAGCAGTTACCCGGGGCCGAGAACCTTC.

V and J are TRBV6-4 and TRBJ2-2; D uncertain. The CDR3 runs to 16 residues. The ends were cut back, 2 bases at V and 3 bases at J, with 13 bases in the middle. From germline, CDR1 is MRHNA and CDR2 SNTAGT. For the CDR3, the DNA is TGTGCCAGCAGTGACCCAATTTCGATGTACACCGGGGAGCTGTTTTTT. Amino acids: CASSDPISMYTGELFF.

This clonotype was seen a few times. V usage is TRBV12-3 or TRBV12-4 and J usage is TRBJ2-5; either TRBD1 or TRBD2 may supply D (5 bases each). CDR3 length equals 15 residues. The V gene lost 4 bases and the J gene lost 1 base, with 13 bases spanning the gap. DNA for the CDR3: TGTGCCAGCAGTTCAGAATGGGACCCCCAAGAGACCCAGTACTTC. This gives the protein CASSSEWDPQETQYF.

This clonotype was seen many times. This rearrangement joins TRBV20-1 to TRBJ2-7; 7 bases fit TRBD1. Germline CDR1 and CDR2: DFQATT and SNEGSKA (reference sequence). The CDR3 is 14 residues long. V shed 2 bases and J 5 bases; nucleotides not matched to a gene: 9. Written as DNA, the CDR3 is TGCAGTGCTAGAACCAACAGGGGATGGGACGAGCAGTACGTC. Residues: CSARTNRGWDEQYV.

This clonotype was observed a handful of times. CDR3 region: CASSGMGVSSYNEQFF. The CDR3 bases are TGTGCCAGCAGCGGGATGGGGGTGAGCTCCTACAATGAGCAGTTCTTC. V and J are TRBV7-6 and TRBJ2-1, with D perhaps being TRBD1 or TRBD2 (5 bases each). Germline V gene data show CDR1 as SGHVS and CDR2 as FNYEAQ. V was trimmed by 5 bases and J by 0 bases, leaving 14 bases between them. The CDR3 has 16 amino acids.

This clonotype showed up just a few times. The chain recombines TRBV7-8 with TRBJ2-7, with D tentatively TRBD1 or TRBD2 (5 bases each). CDR1 SGHVS and CDR2 FQNEAQ come from the germline V gene. The CDR3 length is 15 residues. The ends were cut back, 3 bases at V and 3 bases at J, with 15 bases in the middle. This CDR3 is CASSLGRGANYEQYV. CDR3 nucleotide sequence: TGTGCCAGCAGCTTGGGGAGAGGGGCGAACTACGAGCAGTACGTC.

This clonotype was found a few times. The chain links TRBV19 to TRBJ1-5; D not certain. Germline-derived CDR1 and CDR2 are LNHDA and SQIVND (reference sequence). This CDR3 spans 13 amino acids. V was clipped by 4 bases and J by 6 bases, with 10 bases between them. The CDR3 here is CASSRGSVQPQHF. CDR3 nucleotide sequence: TGTGCCAGTAGTAGAGGGAGTGTTCAGCCCCAGCATTTT.

This clonotype was seen more than once but under ten times. This chain joins TRBV13 and TRBJ1-2; D unclear. V gave up 4 bases and J gave up 8 bases, with 14 bases separating them. Germline CDR1 and CDR2: PRHDT and FYEKMQ (reference sequence). The length of the CDR3 is 13 residues. The CDR3 coding sequence is TGTGCCAGCAGCTCGCCCTCTTGCTTGGGCTACACCTTC. Translation: CASSSPSCLGYTF.

This chain uses TRBV11-2 with TRBJ2-3, with 12 bases fitting TRBD2. With V trimmed by 1 base and J by 4 bases, 9 bases remained unmatched. CDR3 length: 18 amino acids. CDR1 is SGHAT, CDR2 FQNNGV, per germline. The DNA of the CDR3 is TGTGCCAGCAGCTTAGTTCCACTAGCGGGGGGTTTCGCAGATACGCAGTATTTT. Amino acids: CASSLVPLAGGFADTQYF.

This clonotype appeared a few times. J is TRBJ2-5 and V is TRBV7-2; D is unclear. Trimming took 0 bases from V and 5 from J, leaving 7 bases between them. The germline CDR1 and CDR2 sequences are SGHTA and FQGNSA. The CDR3 is 13 amino acids. This chain's CDR3 is CASSLASSETQYF. As DNA, the CDR3 is TGTGCCAGCAGCTTAGCGTCATCGGAGACCCAGTACTTC.

This clonotype was recorded many times. This chain links TRBV18 with TRBJ1-1; 9 bases fit TRBD1. Unmatched junction bases numbered 2, after V lost 2 bases and J lost 4 bases. The CDR3 has 14 amino acids. The V gene's germline CDR1 is KGHSH and CDR2 LQKENI. DNA for the CDR3: TGTGCCAGCTCACCAACACAGGGGGCCACTGAAGCTTTCTTT. Its protein product is CASSPTQGATEAFF.

J is TRBJ1-4 and V is TRBV13; D not certain. V lost 7 bases and J lost 0, with 9 bases in between. The CDR3 consists of 14 residues. The germline V gene encodes CDR1 PRHDT and CDR2 FYEKMQ (reference sequence). For the CDR3, the DNA is TGTGCCAGCACCCAAGATCCAACTAATGAAAAACTGTTTTTT. Its protein is CASTQDPTNEKLFF.

This clonotype was detected only a few times. This rearrangement joins TRBV10-3 to TRBJ2-6; D ambiguous. This CDR3 spans 18 amino acids. The germline V gene encodes CDR1 ENHRY and CDR2 SYGVKD. The V gene lost 0 bases and the J gene lost 0 bases, with 12 bases spanning the gap. Written as DNA, the CDR3 is TGTGCCATCAGTGAGTCGGTCAGGTCCCCCTCTGGGGCCAACGTCCTGACTTTC. Its protein product is CAISESVRSPSGANVLTF.

The chain recombines TRBV20-1 with TRBJ2-3, with a tentative D call TRBD1 (7 bases). Germline V CDR1 and CDR2: DFQATT, SNEGSKA (reference sequence). There are 15 residues in the CDR3. V dropped 2 bases and J dropped 6 bases, with 18 bases sitting between them. CDR3 DNA: TGCAGTGCTAGAAAGGCAGGGGGGCTAGGGGATACGCAGTATTTT. Its protein product is CSARKAGGLGDTQYF.

A few counts support this clonotype. The chain joins TRBV30 to TRBJ1-3; 7 bases align to TRBD1. V lost 4 bases, J lost 2 bases, and 8 bases stayed unmatched. The CDR3 extends over 15 amino acids. Germline CDR1 is GTSNPN and CDR2 is SVGIG (reference sequence). DNA for the CDR3: TGTGCCTGGAAAAGGGGGCGCTTACCTGGAAACACCATATATTTT. Its translation: CAWKRGRLPGNTIYF.

This clonotype was seen a few times. CDR3 nucleotides: TGTGCCAGCAGCTCTCCGGGACAGGGGGCGCGAGAAAAACTGTTTTTT. This gives the protein CASSSPGQGAREKLFF. J is TRBJ1-4 and V is TRBV7-2; TRBD1 aligns across 12 bases. Trimming cost V 4 bases and J 8 bases; bases outside gene matches: 8. This CDR3 is 16 amino acids long. Looked up from germline, CDR1 is SGHTA and CDR2 is FQGNSA.

This clonotype was detected many times. This chain uses TRBV6-5 with TRBJ2-2, with 10 bases identical to TRBD2. Germline assignment: CDR1 MNHEY and CDR2 SVGAGI. V lost 6 bases and J lost 6; bases outside the gene matches: 4. The CDR3 covers 14 residues. The CDR3 loop reads CASRSSGGAGELFF. CDR3 DNA: TGTGCCAGCAGATCCAGCGGGGGGGCCGGGGAGCTGTTTTTT.

CDR3 DNA sequence: TGCGCCAGCAGGGAAACAGGGGGTCAGCCCCAGCATTTT. Protein product: CASRETGGQPQHF. The gene calls are TRBV5-1 and TRBJ1-5, with TRBD1 matching over 8 bases. The J segment lost 6 bases and the V segment lost 5 bases, leaving 4 bases of the junction unmatched. Looked up from germline, CDR1 is SGHRS and CDR2 is YFSETQ. This CDR3 region has 13 residues. The variable domain in full, with the rest retrieved from reference TRBV5-1 and TRBJ1-5, is KAGVTQTPRYLIKTRGQQVTLSCSPISGHRSVSWYQQTPGQGLQFLFEYFSETQRNKGNFPGRFSGRQFSNSRSEMNVSTLELGDSALYLCASRETGGQPQHFGDGTRLSIL.

This clonotype showed up many times. The V call is TRBV5-6, the J call TRBJ2-7, with D unresolved. V was cut by 2 bases and J by 4 bases, with 10 bases left in between. This CDR3 region has 13 residues. Germline lookup yields CDR1 SGHDT and CDR2 YYEEEE. As DNA, the CDR3 is TGTGCCAGCAGCTTCACGGGCGGATACGAGCAGTACGTC. Its protein is CASSFTGGYEQYV.

The table lists this clonotype with a few counts. The chain carries TRBV20-1 and TRBJ1-2, with 7 bases matching TRBD1. This CDR3 spans 14 amino acids. CDR1 and CDR2 from the germline V gene are DFQATT and SNEGSKA (reference sequence). V shed 3 bases, J shed 8 bases, and the junction held 12 bases outside the gene matches. CDR3 sequence (DNA): TGCAGTGCTAGTAATTTGGCGACAGGGAAGGGCTACACCTTC. Translated: CSASNLATGKGYTF.

This clonotype was found many times. This rearrangement joins TRBV7-9 to TRBJ2-2; 8 nucleotides agree with TRBD1. The CDR3 is 14 residues long. J gave up 6 bases and V 2 bases, and 2 bases lay outside the gene matches. Germline V gene sequence: CDR1 SEHNR, CDR2 FQNEAQ (reference sequence). The CDR3 nucleotides read TGTGCCAGCAGCTTACCGACAGGGGCCGGGGAGCTGTTTTTT. Encoded protein: CASSLPTGAGELFF.

This chain connects TRBV10-3 to TRBJ2-7; no reliable D call. The germline V gene encodes CDR1 ENHRY and CDR2 SYGVKD. The CDR3 totals 13 residues. Trimming cost V 3 bases and J 5 bases, with 11 bases left between them. CDR3 protein: CAISDFSGHEQYF. DNA for the CDR3: TGTGCCATCAGTGACTTTTCTGGCCACGAGCAGTACTTC.

J is TRBJ1-6 and V is TRBV7-2, with 9 bases lining up with TRBD1. The CDR3 spans 18 residues. The germline V gene has CDR1 SGHTA and CDR2 FQGNSA. The trim removed 6 bases at V and 0 bases at J, leaving 9 bases unmatched. The CDR3 DNA reads TGTGCCAGCAGTTCTACAGGGGGCTTCCGCTCCTATAATTCACCCCTCCACTTT. It is translated as CASSSTGGFRSYNSPLHF.

There are many counts of this clonotype. Likely a read error: the CDR3 ends without its conserved phenylalanine or tryptophan. The limits of the CDR3 on the DNA are not certain, so only TCRdb's listed CDR3 is given. This chain links TRBV5-1 with TRBJ2-7. Germline-derived CDR1 and CDR2 are SGHRS and YFSETQ. The CDR3 is 13 residues long, counting both termini. Here the CDR3 reads CASSLDPSSYEQY.

Only a few counts were recorded for this clonotype. This chain's CDR3 is CASSFIAQRGGSDTQYF. The CDR3 DNA sequence: TGTGCCAGCAGTTTTATTGCCCAGCGGGGGGGCTCAGATACGCAGTATTTT. The J gene is TRBJ2-3, the V gene TRBV28; 10 bases map to TRBD2. J gave up 4 bases and V 3 bases, and 10 bases lay outside the gene matches. In germline, CDR1 is MDHEN, CDR2 SYDVKM. This CDR3 is built from 17 residues.

This rearrangement joins TRBV12-3 or TRBV12-4 to TRBJ2-5; a weak D match, TRBD2 (6 bases). The CDR3 is 13 amino acids. Trimming took 10 bases from V and 5 from J, leaving 17 bases between them. The CDR3 is CATLQWGDETQYF. CDR3 DNA: TGTGCCACCCTCCAGTGGGGGGATGAGACCCAGTACTTC.

This clonotype was recorded a few times. The rearrangement uses TRBV12-3 or TRBV12-4 and TRBJ2-1; 8 positions match TRBD1. The CDR3 length is 14 residues. The J segment lost 4 bases and the V segment lost 3 bases, leaving 2 bases of the junction unmatched. CDR3 nucleotides: TGTGCCAGCAGTTTTGGGACAGGTTACAATGAGCAGTTCTTC. This codes for CASSFGTGYNEQFF.

This clonotype was seen many times. This chain connects TRBV5-1 to TRBJ1-4; 10 bases align to TRBD1. Germline CDR1 reads SGHRS; CDR2 reads YFSETQ. The CDR3 length is 15 residues. V lost 3 bases and J lost 7; bases outside the gene matches: 6. The CDR3 coding sequence is TGCGCCAGCAGCTCCGGGACAGGGGTTGGTGAAAAACTGTTTTTT. Translated, it gives CASSSGTGVGEKLFF. Variable domain in full (rest from reference TRBV5-1 and TRBJ1-4): KAGVTQTPRYLIKTRGQQVTLSCSPISGHRSVSWYQQTPGQGLQFLFEYFSETQRNKGNFPGRFSGRQFSNSRSEMNVSTLELGDSALYLCASSSGTGVGEKLFFGSGTQLSVL.

This chain links TRBV11-3 with TRBJ2-1; the match to TRBD2 covers 7 bases. The V segment lost 5 bases and the J segment 7 bases; nucleotides outside the gene matches: 8. Germline CDR1 SGHNT, CDR2 YENEEA. This CDR3 has 14 amino acids. This chain's CDR3 is CASSIRDYLNEQFF. The CDR3 nucleotides are TGTGCCAGCAGCATCCGGGACTATTTGAATGAGCAGTTCTTC.

Many counts were recorded for this clonotype. The chain uses TRBV7-2 and TRBJ1-1, with a weak D call TRBD1 (6 bases). Per the germline V gene, CDR1 is SGHTA and CDR2 is FQGNSA. V was clipped by 0 bases and J by 4 bases, with 12 bases between them. The length of the CDR3 is 15 residues. The chain's CDR3 is CASSLAGGLGTEAFF. CDR3 in DNA: TGTGCCAGCAGCTTAGCAGGGGGGTTAGGCACTGAAGCTTTCTTT.